The text below deals with one T cell receptor beta chain. What it recognizes is unknown. The J segment lost 4 bases and the V segment lost 3 bases, leaving 2 bases of the junction unmatched. Germline loops: CDR1 SEHNR, CDR2 FQNEAQ (reference sequence). The CDR3 covers 13 residues. The data derive from a study of cytomegalovirus exposure and HLA in healthy donors. Overall study results and limits: In a later analysis, compared with equally common non-associated chains, HLA-associated beta chains were more expanded.

PCR involved 60 Vbeta and 13 Jbeta primers. Sequencing was performed with immunoSEQ multiplex PCR; in TCRdb, only in-frame clones are kept and a portion is missing. This repertoire includes under 65,000 clones. The material sequenced was PBMCs. The TCR comes from a woman under 40 in good health and CMV-seropositive. The chain is built from TRBV7-9 and TRBJ1-2; 7 bases fit TRBD1. Written as DNA, the CDR3 is TGTGCCAGCAGCTTGGGACAGAGCTATGGCTACACCTTC. It specifies CASSLGQSYGYTF. Full variable domain (remainder filled in from reference TRBV7-9 and TRBJ1-2): DTGVSQNPRHKITKRGQNVTFRCDPISEHNRLYWYRQTLGQGPEFLTYFQNEAQLEKSRLLSDRFSAERPKGSFSTLEIQRTEQGDSAMYLCASSLGQSYGYTFGSGTRLTVV.